This T cell receptor beta chain comes out of a study of beta chain features in type 1 diabetes. V gave up 0 bases and J gave up 8 bases, with 10 bases separating them. CDR1 and CDR2 from the germline V gene are ENHRY and SYGVKD. The CDR3 runs to 13 residues. This clone was observed a single time. What was sequenced were expressed TCRB transcripts, since all of the isolated RNA had been reverse transcribed. Sequencing was performed with immunoSEQ multiplex PCR; in TCRdb, only in-frame clones are kept and a portion is missing. The data show under 200,000 clones, roughly 9.1% seen once. The chain is built from TRBV10-3 and TRBJ1-2, with D unresolved. The clonotype originates from a woman under 30 in good health. The sequencing sample was made of central memory CD4+ T cells from blood. The CDR3 here is CAISESGVVGYTF. The CDR3, as DNA: TGTGCCATCAGTGAGTCGGGAGTGGTCGGCTACACCTTC.